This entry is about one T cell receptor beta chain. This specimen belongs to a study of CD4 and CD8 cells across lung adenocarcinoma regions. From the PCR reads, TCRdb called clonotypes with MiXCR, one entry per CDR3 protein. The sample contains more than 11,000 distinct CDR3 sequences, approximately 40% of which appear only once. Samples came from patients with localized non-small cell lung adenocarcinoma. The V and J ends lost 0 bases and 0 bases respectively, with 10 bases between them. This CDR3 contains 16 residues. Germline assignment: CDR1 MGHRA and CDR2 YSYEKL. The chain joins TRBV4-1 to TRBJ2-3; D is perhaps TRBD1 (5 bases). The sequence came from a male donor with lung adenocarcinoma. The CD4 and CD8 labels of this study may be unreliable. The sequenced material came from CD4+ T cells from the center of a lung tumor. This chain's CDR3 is CASSQDRADSTDTQYF. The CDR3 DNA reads TGCGCCAGCAGCCAAGACAGGGCGGACAGCACAGATACGCAGTATTTT.